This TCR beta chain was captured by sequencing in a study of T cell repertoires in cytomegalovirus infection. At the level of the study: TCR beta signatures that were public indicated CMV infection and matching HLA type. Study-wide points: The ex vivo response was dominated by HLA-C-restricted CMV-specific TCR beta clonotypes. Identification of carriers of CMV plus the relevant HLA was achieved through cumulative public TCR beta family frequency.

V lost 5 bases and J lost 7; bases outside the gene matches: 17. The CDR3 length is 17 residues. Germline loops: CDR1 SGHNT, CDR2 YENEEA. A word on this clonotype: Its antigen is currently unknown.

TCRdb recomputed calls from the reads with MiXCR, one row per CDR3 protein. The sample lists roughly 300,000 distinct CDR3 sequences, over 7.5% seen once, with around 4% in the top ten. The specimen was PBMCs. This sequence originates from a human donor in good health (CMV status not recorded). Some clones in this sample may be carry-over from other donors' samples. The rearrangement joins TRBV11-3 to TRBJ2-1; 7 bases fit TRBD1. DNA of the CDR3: TGTGCCAGCAGCGGAACTTTGGGACAGACCAGGGGGAATGAGCAGTTCTTC. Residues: CASSGTLGQTRGNEQFF.